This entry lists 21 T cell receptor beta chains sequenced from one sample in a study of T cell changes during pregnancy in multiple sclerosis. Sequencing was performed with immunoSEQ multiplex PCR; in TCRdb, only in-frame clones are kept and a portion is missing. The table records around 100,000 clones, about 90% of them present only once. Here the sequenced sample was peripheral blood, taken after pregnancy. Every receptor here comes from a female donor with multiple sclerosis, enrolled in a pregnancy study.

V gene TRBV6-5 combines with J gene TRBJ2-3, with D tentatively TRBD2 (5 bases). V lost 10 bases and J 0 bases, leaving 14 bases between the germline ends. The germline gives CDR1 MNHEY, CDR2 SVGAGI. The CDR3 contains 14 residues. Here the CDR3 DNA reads TGTGCCACCAGCTGGAGCGGAAGCACAGATACGCAGTATTTT. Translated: CATSWSGSTDTQYF.

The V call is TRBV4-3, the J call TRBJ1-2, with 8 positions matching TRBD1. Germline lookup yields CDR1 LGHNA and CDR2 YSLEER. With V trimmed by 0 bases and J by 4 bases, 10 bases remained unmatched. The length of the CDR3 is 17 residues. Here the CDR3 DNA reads TGCGCCAGCAGCCAAGATGGCGGGACAGGCGACCCCTATGGCTACACCTTC. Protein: CASSQDGGTGDPYGYTF.

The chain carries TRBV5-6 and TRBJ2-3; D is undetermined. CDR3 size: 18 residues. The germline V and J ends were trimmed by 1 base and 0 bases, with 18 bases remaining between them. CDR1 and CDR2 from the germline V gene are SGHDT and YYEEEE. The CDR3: CASSLRWVRLSSTDTQYF. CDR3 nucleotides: TGTGCCAGCAGCTTGAGGTGGGTCAGGCTGTCTAGCACAGATACGCAGTATTTT.

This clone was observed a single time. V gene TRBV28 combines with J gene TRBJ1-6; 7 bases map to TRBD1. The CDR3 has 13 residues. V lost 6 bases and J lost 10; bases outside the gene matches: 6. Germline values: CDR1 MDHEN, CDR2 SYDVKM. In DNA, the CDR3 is TGTGCCAGCAGCCGACGGGACAGATCACCCCTCCACTTT. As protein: CASSRRDRSPLHF.

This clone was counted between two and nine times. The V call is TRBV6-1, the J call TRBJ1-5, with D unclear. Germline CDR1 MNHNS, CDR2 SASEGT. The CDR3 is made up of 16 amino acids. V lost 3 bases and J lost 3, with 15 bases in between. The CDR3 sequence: CASSDHLQRNNQPQHF. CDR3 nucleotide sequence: TGTGCCAGCAGTGACCATTTACAGCGGAACAATCAGCCCCAGCATTTT.

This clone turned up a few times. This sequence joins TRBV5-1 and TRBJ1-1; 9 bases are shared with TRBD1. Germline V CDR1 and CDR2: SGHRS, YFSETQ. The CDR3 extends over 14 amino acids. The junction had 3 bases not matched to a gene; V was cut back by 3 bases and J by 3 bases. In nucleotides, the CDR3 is TGCGCCAGCAGCTCACAGGGGGCGTACACTGAAGCTTTCTTT. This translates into CASSSQGAYTEAFF. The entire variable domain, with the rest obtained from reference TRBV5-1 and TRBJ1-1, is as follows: KAGVTQTPRYLIKTRGQQVTLSCSPISGHRSVSWYQQTPGQGLQFLFEYFSETQRNKGNFPGRFSGRQFSNSRSEMNVSTLELGDSALYLCASSSQGAYTEAFFGQGTRLTVV.

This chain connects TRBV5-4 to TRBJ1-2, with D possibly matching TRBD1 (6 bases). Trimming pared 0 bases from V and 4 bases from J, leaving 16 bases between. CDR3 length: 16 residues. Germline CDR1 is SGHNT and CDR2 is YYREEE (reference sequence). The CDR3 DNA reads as TGTGCCAGCAGCTTGGCCCAGGGGTTTCTTTTCTATGGCTACACCTTC. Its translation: CASSLAQGFLFYGYTF. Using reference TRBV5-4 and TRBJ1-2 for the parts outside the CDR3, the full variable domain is ETGVTQSPTHLIKTRGQQVTLRCSSQSGHNTVSWYQQALGQGPQFIFQYYREEENGRGNFPPRFSGLQFPNYSSELNVNALELDDSALYLCASSLAQGFLFYGYTFGSGTRLTVV.

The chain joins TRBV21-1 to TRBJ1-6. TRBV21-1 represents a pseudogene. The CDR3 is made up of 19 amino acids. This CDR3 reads CASSKQRGQVSTYNSPLHF. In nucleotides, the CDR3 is TGTGCCAGCAGCAAACAACGAGGGCAGGTGAGCACCTATAATTCACCCCTCCACTTT.

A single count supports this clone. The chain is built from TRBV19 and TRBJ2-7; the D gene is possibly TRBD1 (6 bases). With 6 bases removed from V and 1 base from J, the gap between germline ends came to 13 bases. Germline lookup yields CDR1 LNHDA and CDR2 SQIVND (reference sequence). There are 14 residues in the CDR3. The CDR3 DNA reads TGTGCCAGTAGGGAGACAGGACAGTCCTACGAGCAGTACTTC. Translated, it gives CASRETGQSYEQYF.

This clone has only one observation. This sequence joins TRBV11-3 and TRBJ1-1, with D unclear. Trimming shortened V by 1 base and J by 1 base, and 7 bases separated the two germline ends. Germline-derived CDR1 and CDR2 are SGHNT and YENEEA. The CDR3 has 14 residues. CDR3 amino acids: CASSLVHRNTEAFF. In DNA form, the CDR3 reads TGTGCCAGCAGCTTAGTACACAGGAACACTGAAGCTTTCTTT.

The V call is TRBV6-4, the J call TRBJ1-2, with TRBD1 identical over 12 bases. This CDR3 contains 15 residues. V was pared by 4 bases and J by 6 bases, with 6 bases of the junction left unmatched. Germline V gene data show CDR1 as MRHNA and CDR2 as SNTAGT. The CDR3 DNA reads TGTGCCAGCAGTGCCGGGGGACAGGGGGCCGATGGCTACACCTTC. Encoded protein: CASSAGGQGADGYTF.

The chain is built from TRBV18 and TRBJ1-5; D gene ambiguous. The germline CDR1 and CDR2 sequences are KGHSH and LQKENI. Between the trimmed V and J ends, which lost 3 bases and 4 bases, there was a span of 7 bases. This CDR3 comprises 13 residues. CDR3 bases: TGTGCCAGCTCACCGCAGGAAAATCAGCCCCAGCATTTT. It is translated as CASSPQENQPQHF. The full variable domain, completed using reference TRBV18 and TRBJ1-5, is NAGVMQNPRHLVRRRGQEARLRCSPMKGHSHVYWYRQLPEEGLKFMVYLQKENIIDESGMPKERFSAEFPKEGPSILRIQQVVRGDSAAYFCASSPQENQPQHFGDGTRLSIL.

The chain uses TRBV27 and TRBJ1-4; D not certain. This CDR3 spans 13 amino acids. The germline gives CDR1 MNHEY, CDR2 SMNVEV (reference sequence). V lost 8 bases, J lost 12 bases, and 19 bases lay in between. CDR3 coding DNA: TGTGCCAGCGGCACTTCAATATGGAGGGAACTGTTTTTT. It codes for CASGTSIWRELFF. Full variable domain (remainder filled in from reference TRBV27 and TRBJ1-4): EAQVTQNPRYLITVTGKKLTVTCSQNMNHEYMSWYRQDPGLGLRQIYYSMNVEVTDKGDVPEGYKVSRKEKRNFPLILESPSPNQTSLYFCASGTSIWRELFFGSGTQLSVL.

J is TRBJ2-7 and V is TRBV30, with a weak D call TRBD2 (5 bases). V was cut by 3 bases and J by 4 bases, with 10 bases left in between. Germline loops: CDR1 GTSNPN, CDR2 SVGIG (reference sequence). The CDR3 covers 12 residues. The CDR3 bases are TGTGCCTGGAGGGGCGGCGGGTACGAGCAGTACTTC. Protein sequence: CAWRGGGYEQYF. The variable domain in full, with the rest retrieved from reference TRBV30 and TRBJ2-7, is SQTIHQWPATLVQPVGSPLSLECTVEGTSNPNLYWYRQAAGRGLQLLFYSVGIGQISSEVPQNLSASRPQDRQFILSSKKLLLSDSGFYLCAWRGGGYEQYFGPGTRLTVT.

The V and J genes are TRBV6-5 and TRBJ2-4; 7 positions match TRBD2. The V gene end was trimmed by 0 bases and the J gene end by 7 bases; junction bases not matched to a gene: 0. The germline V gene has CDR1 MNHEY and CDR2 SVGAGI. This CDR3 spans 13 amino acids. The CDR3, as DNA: TGTGCCAGCAGTTACTCCGGGGGGAACATTCAGTACTTC. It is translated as CASSYSGGNIQYF.

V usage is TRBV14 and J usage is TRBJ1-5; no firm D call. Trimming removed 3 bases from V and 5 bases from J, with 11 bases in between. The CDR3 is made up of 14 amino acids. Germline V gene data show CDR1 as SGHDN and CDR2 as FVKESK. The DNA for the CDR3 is TGTGCCAGCAGCCATTTCTGGCTGGATCAGCCCCAGCATTTT. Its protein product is CASSHFWLDQPQHF.

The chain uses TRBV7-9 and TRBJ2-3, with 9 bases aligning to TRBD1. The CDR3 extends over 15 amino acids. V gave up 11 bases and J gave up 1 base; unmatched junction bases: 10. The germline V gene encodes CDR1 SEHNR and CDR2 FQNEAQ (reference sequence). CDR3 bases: TGTGCCTCATCGCGACGGGACAGGGGCACAGATACGCAGTATTTT. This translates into CASSRRDRGTDTQYF.

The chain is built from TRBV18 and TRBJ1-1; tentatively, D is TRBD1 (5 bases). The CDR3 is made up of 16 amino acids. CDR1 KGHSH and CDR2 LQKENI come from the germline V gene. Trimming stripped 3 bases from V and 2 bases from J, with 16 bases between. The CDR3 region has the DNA TGTGCCAGCTCACCGTACTCCAATCAGGGAAACACTGAAGCTTTCTTT. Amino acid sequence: CASSPYSNQGNTEAFF.

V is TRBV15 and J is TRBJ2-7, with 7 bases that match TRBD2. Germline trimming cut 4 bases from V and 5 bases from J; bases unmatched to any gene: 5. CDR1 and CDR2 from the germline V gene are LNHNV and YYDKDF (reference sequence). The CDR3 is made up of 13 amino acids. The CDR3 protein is CATSIRTRDEQYF. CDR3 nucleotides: TGTGCCACCAGCATCCGGACTAGGGACGAGCAGTACTTC.

The chain's CDR3 is CASSPEGGTGYHEQYF. CDR3 bases: TGTGCCAGCAGCCCAGAAGGGGGGACAGGGTACCACGAGCAGTACTTC. This chain uses TRBV9 with TRBJ2-7, with 9 positions matching TRBD1. This CDR3 spans 16 amino acids. Germline V gene data show CDR1 as SGDLS and CDR2 as YYNGEE. V lost 4 bases, J lost 5 bases, and 13 bases stayed unmatched.

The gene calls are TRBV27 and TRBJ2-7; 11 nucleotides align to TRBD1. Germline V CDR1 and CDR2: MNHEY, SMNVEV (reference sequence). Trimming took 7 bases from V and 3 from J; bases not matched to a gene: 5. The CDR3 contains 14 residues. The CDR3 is CASTLGQGDYEQYF. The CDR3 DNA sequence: TGTGCCAGCACCCTGGGACAGGGGGACTACGAGCAGTACTTC.